This T cell receptor beta chain derives from a study of read filtering for tumor transcriptome and immune sequencing. Bone marrow was sampled from every patient at the time of active disease. This clonotype was recorded many times. Trimming removed 4 bases at V and 3 bases at J, with 11 bases between. The CDR3 runs to 13 residues. The germline V gene encodes CDR1 SGHNT and CDR2 YYREEE (reference sequence). Molecular barcoded adaptors covering alpha/delta and beta/gamma chains were used on roughly 400 ng RNA. Using its own MiXCR run on the reads, TCRdb lists one record per CDR3 protein. Of over 25,000 distinct CDR3 sequences in the sample, around 14% are singletons; the top ten hold over 35%.

The sequencing sample was made of a population of CD138-negative cells sorted from bone marrow. This chain uses TRBV5-4 with TRBJ2-7; D not resolved. The receptor was derived from a donor over 35 with multiple myeloma. CDR3 in amino acids: CASSTNSGYEQYF. CDR3 DNA sequence: TGTGCCAGCAGCACCAACTCGGGCTACGAGCAGTACTTC.